This passage covers 6 T cell receptor beta chains from one sample sequenced in a study of blood T cell repertoires in COVID-19. The data were produced by immunoSEQ multiplex PCR, yet TCRdb's version contains in-frame clones alone and is incomplete. The table has roughly 240,000 clones, 82% seen once. The specimen sequenced was peripheral blood. These receptors came from a woman in her sixties or seventies with acute or convalescent COVID-19.

The V and J genes are TRBV27 and TRBJ1-1; TRBD1 matches 8 bases. The CDR3 loop spans 16 amino acids. CDR1 and CDR2 from the germline V gene are MNHEY and SMNVEV (reference sequence). The V and J ends lost 7 bases and 0 bases, in that order; junction bases with no gene match: 10. CDR3 loop: CASTTGTGPMNTEAFF. DNA of the CDR3: TGTGCCAGCACTACCGGGACAGGACCGATGAACACTGAAGCTTTCTTT.

The chain carries TRBV19 and TRBJ2-6; D not certain. V shed 7 bases and J shed 0 bases, with 13 bases lying between them. Germline V CDR1 and CDR2: LNHDA, SQIVND (reference sequence). The CDR3 totals 16 residues. The CDR3 sequence is CASTSVYRSGANVLTF. As DNA, the CDR3 is TGTGCCAGTACTTCAGTATATCGCTCTGGGGCCAACGTCCTGACTTTC.

The gene calls are TRBV3-1 (or the pseudogene TRBV3-2) and TRBJ2-5, with D unclear. V was shortened by 4 bases and J by 5 bases, with 14 bases between the two germline ends. This CDR3 has 14 amino acids. Germline CDR1 is LGHDT and CDR2 is YNNKEL (reference sequence). The CDR3 loop is CASSPRPPGETQYF. The CDR3 DNA reads TGTGCCAGCAGCCCCCGCCCCCCCGGGGAGACCCAGTACTTC.

V gene TRBV28 combines with J gene TRBJ2-1; 8 nucleotides align to TRBD2. The CDR3 has 19 residues. Germline CDR1 is MDHEN and CDR2 is SYDVKM. V shed 2 bases and J 0 bases; nucleotides not matched to a gene: 12. The CDR3 DNA follows: TGTGCCAGCAGTTTACGCGTCGGGGGGGCTGACAGCTCCTACAATGAGCAGTTCTTC. This codes for CASSLRVGGADSSYNEQFF.

Notes on this clone: In the same sample, other DNA sequences code for this CDR3. This chain uses TRBV12-3 or TRBV12-4 with TRBJ1-5, with D tentatively TRBD1 (5 bases). The CDR3 is 12 amino acids. The V gene lost 6 bases and the J gene lost 9 bases, with 12 bases spanning the gap. CDR3 residues: CASSRDGGPQHF. For the CDR3, the DNA is TGTGCCAGCAGCCGGGACGGGGGGCCCCAGCATTTT.

Points on this clone: One end of the junction fails to match germline, which may point to a read error. The chain carries TRBV9 and TRBJ1-3; TRBD1 matches at 8 bases. Germline assignment: CDR1 SGDLS and CDR2 YYNGEE. The CDR3 runs to 14 residues. CDR3 sequence reads: CASSTGGTGNTIYF. CDR3 DNA: TGTGCCAGCAGCACAGGGGGGACTGGGAACACCATATATTTT.